These 8 T cell receptor beta chains originate from one sample sequenced in a study of CXCR3-negative and CXCR3-positive naive CD8 T cells. Each TRB cDNA library was prepared by 5' RACE (with UMI labels). One entry per CDR3 protein, without DNA, is what TCRdb gives after re-calling the 5' RACE reads. Its table records approximately 74,000 distinct CDR3 sequences. Sequences were obtained from naive CXCR3- CD8+ T cells from blood. Noted subset: CD45RO-CCR7+CD27+CD95- naive CD8+ T cells lacking CXCR3 (TNR3-). The source of these receptors is a human donor in good health. Some clones in this sample may be carry-over from other donors' samples.

The chain joins TRBV20-1 to TRBJ1-5; TCRdb selects TRBD1, and the lack of DNA leaves this call unchecked. The CDR3 consists of 13 residues. Germline V gene data show CDR1 as DFQATT and CDR2 as SNEGSKA (reference sequence). CDR3: CSARALTGGPQHF.

The V call is TRBV20-1, the J call TRBJ2-1; the TCRdb call, TRBD1, lacks DNA for checking. Germline loops: CDR1 DFQATT, CDR2 SNEGSKA (reference sequence). This CDR3 region has 13 residues. The CDR3 sequence: CSARDRVNNEQFF.

This sequence joins TRBV20-1 and TRBJ2-7. The germline gives CDR1 DFQATT, CDR2 SNEGSKA (reference sequence). The CDR3 runs to 13 residues. The CDR3 loop reads CSARGSVDYEQYF.

The V and J genes are TRBV7-3 and TRBJ2-7; TCRdb calls TRBD1, which cannot be checked without DNA. The CDR3 spans 13 residues. Per germline, CDR1 SGHTA and CDR2 FQGTGA. This chain's CDR3 is CASSPTPGYEQYF. The full variable domain, in which reference TRBV7-3 and TRBJ2-7 provide the parts outside the CDR3, is GAGVSQTPSNKVTEKGKYVELRCDPISGHTALYWYRQSLGQGPEFLIYFQGTGAADDSGLPNDRFFAVRPEGSVSTLKIQRTERGDSAVYLCASSPTPGYEQYFGPGTRLTVT.

V gene TRBV6-4 combines with J gene TRBJ2-2; the TCRdb D gene call, TRBD1, has no DNA to confirm it. The CDR3 totals 16 residues. Germline CDR1 MRHNA, CDR2 SNTAGT. The CDR3 protein is CASSDSPATGAGELFF.

V and J are TRBV10-3 and TRBJ2-3; as DNA is missing, the TRBD2 call by TCRdb cannot be tested. CDR1 is ENHRY and CDR2 is SYGVKD in the germline V gene. The CDR3 sequence is 16 residues long. This CDR3 reads CAISESSWTLPDTQYF.

The chain uses TRBV14 and TRBJ2-2; with no DNA, the TCRdb D assignment of TRBD2 cannot be verified. This CDR3 has 20 residues. The germline V gene encodes CDR1 SGHDN and CDR2 FVKESK. The CDR3 reads CASSQERRFNGGVYTGELFF.

The gene calls are TRBV20-1 and TRBJ2-2; the D call of TRBD2 rests on TCRdb alone, since no DNA is present to check it. This CDR3 comprises 17 residues. CDR1 and CDR2 from the germline V gene are DFQATT and SNEGSKA (reference sequence). The CDR3 sequence: CSVPPTSGGENTGELFF.